Listed here are 12 T cell receptor beta chains from one sample, sequenced in a study of T cells in Graves' hyperthyroidism and ophthalmopathy. RNA transcripts yielded amplified TCR beta CDR3 regions. The primer set for the first-round RT-PCR of the TCR CDR3 was HTBI. TCRdb used MiXCR to reprocess the multiplex PCR reads, holding one entry per CDR3 protein. In the table there are roughly 290,000 distinct CDR3 sequences, roughly 15% of which are singletons. Sample: blood. The receptors derive from a woman in her thirties with Graves' hyperthyroidism that later progressed to Graves' ophthalmopathy.

In its sample, this clonotype was seen many times. The rearrangement joins TRBV30 to TRBJ2-1; 10 positions match TRBD1. Trimming took 4 bases from V and 7 from J; bases not matched to a gene: 7. The CDR3 sequence is 14 residues long. CDR1 is GTSNPN and CDR2 is SVGIG in the germline V gene (reference sequence). CDR3 bases: TGTGCCTGGACAAGGACAGGGGGTTCGAATGAGCAGTTCTTC. Its protein is CAWTRTGGSNEQFF. The whole variable domain, remainder taken from reference TRBV30 and TRBJ2-1, is SQTIHQWPATLVQPVGSPLSLECTVEGTSNPNLYWYRQAAGRGLQLLFYSVGIGQISSEVPQNLSASRPQDRQFILSSKKLLLSDSGFYLCAWTRTGGSNEQFFGPGTRLTVL.

This CDR3 is CSASPQGTSRDEQYF. DNA for the CDR3: TGCAGTGCATCGCCCCAAGGGACTAGCCGGGACGAGCAGTACTTC. The V gene is TRBV20-1, the J gene TRBJ2-7, with 9 positions matching TRBD2. V trimming: 6 bases; J trimming: 5 bases; junction bases outside the gene matches: 14. This CDR3 comprises 15 residues. Germline V gene lookup returns CDR1 DFQATT and CDR2 SNEGSKA (reference sequence).

This clonotype was detected only a few times. The chain is built from TRBV20-1 and TRBJ2-2; D ambiguous. The CDR3 runs to 11 residues. The V gene lost 4 bases and the J gene lost 5 bases, with 5 bases spanning the gap. The V gene's germline CDR1 is DFQATT and CDR2 SNEGSKA (reference sequence). CDR3 protein: CSAIGTGELFF. The CDR3 DNA is TGCAGTGCTATAGGTACCGGGGAGCTGTTTTTT.

This clonotype has a count of ten or more. J is TRBJ2-1 and V is TRBV7-2; TRBD2 might be the D (6 bases). Germline V gene lookup returns CDR1 SGHTA and CDR2 FQGNSA. The CDR3 sequence is 15 residues long. V lost 3 bases and J 0 bases, leaving 9 bases between the germline ends. The CDR3 sequence: CASSFGGVSYNEQFF. DNA for the CDR3: TGTGCCAGCAGCTTTGGCGGGGTCTCCTACAATGAGCAGTTCTTC.

Many counts were recorded for this clonotype. The J gene is TRBJ2-2, the V gene TRBV7-2; 8 bases match TRBD2. This CDR3 has 17 residues. The V segment lost 5 bases and the J segment 2 bases; nucleotides outside the gene matches: 10. Germline assignment: CDR1 SGHTA and CDR2 FQGNSA. The CDR3 DNA is TGTGCCAGCAGCCCGACTAGCGTGCTGCTAAACACCGGGGAGCTGTTTTTT. Amino acid sequence: CASSPTSVLLNTGELFF.

There are many counts of this clonotype. This sequence joins TRBV28 and TRBJ1-5; D gene ambiguous. Germline V gives CDR1 MDHEN, CDR2 SYDVKM. This CDR3 spans 14 amino acids. The V end lost 3 bases, the J end lost 4 bases, and 10 bases lay between the germline ends. The CDR3 spells CASSLLGENQPQHF. DNA for the CDR3: TGTGCCAGCAGTTTGCTCGGAGAAAATCAGCCCCAGCATTTT.

The chain uses TRBV5-5 and TRBJ2-3; no clear D gene. CDR1 SGHKS and CDR2 YYEKEE come from the germline V gene (reference sequence). The V and J ends lost 2 bases and 6 bases respectively, with 13 bases between them. This CDR3 comprises 14 residues. CDR3 nucleotide sequence: TGTGCCAGCAGCTTTCCCGGGTCGCGGGATACGCAGTATTTT. Translation: CASSFPGSRDTQYF.

There are many counts of this clonotype. This chain uses TRBV6-9 with TRBJ2-7, with D perhaps assigned TRBD1 or TRBD2 (5 bases each). Per the germline V gene, CDR1 is MNHGY and CDR2 is SVAAGI. CDR3 length: 15 residues. V dropped 7 bases and J dropped 4 bases, with 20 bases sitting between them. CDR3 in DNA: TGTGCCAGCATCTACCCCTTTACGGGGCTTTACGAGCAGTACTTC. Its protein is CASIYPFTGLYEQYF.

This clonotype was observed many times. The J gene is TRBJ2-3, the V gene TRBV10-3, with TRBD1 matching 7 bases. The V segment lost 6 bases and the J segment 1 base; nucleotides outside the gene matches: 7. CDR1 ENHRY and CDR2 SYGVKD come from the germline V gene. CDR3 length: 15 residues. In nucleotides, the CDR3 is TGTGCCATCAGAGAGGGGGCAGAGCGCACAGATACGCAGTATTTT. It specifies CAIREGAERTDTQYF.

This clonotype was counted at least ten times. The chain joins TRBV3-1 to TRBJ1-2, with 7 positions matching TRBD1. The CDR3 is 14 amino acids. Trimming took 4 bases from V and 4 from J; bases not matched to a gene: 6. The germline CDR1 and CDR2 sequences are LGHDT and YNNKEL (reference sequence). The CDR3 loop is CASSRQGSGYGYTF. The CDR3 DNA is TGTGCCAGCAGCCGACAGGGCTCCGGCTATGGCTACACCTTC.

The rearrangement links TRBV19 to TRBJ2-7; D might be TRBD2 (7 bases). The CDR3 contains 15 residues. V was shortened by 2 bases and J by 6 bases, with 17 bases between the two germline ends. Germline V gene lookup returns CDR1 LNHDA and CDR2 SQIVND (reference sequence). CDR3 DNA sequence: TGTGCCAGTAGTATACGGGGGGCAAAGGGAGGCGAGCAGTACTTC. This encodes CASSIRGAKGGEQYF.

The table lists this clonotype with many counts. The J gene is TRBJ2-7, the V gene TRBV3-1; D ambiguous. The V gene's germline CDR1 is LGHDT and CDR2 YNNKEL (reference sequence). This CDR3 has 15 residues. Deletions cut 0 bases from V and 0 bases from J, with 9 bases between. CDR3 loop: CASSQDLTGSYEQYF. The CDR3 nucleotides are TGTGCCAGCAGCCAAGATCTGACTGGCTCCTACGAGCAGTACTTC.